The rows below give T cell receptor beta chains drawn from one sample of a study of control samples from healthy donors and cancer patients. Profiling relied on immunoSEQ multiplex PCR, and the TCRdb table lists in-frame clones only, not all of them. The sample contains around 120,000 clones, just under 95% of which appear only once. The sample comprised blood. These receptors all come from a man between 25 and 39 years old in good health. CDR3s include the opening cysteine and the closing phenylalanine or tryptophan. A D gene is named only where the DNA matches it firmly. Rows may omit the clone size; those that give it use once, few, many or a size class.

.	.	TRBV6-2/TRBV6-3	TRBJ2-5	TGTGCCAGCAGCCTCCGAGATGGGACCCAGTACTTC	CASSLRDGTQYF
.	.	TRBV27	TRBJ2-7	TGTGCCAGCAGTAGAGGGGCCCCCTACGAGCAGTACTTC	CASSRGAPYEQYF
TRBD1	.	TRBV28	TRBJ1-1	TGTGCCAGCAGTTCACCCCAGGGGGCTCACACTGAAGCTTTCTTT	CASSSPQGAHTEAFF
TRBD2	.	TRBV9	TRBJ2-3	TGTGCCAGCAGCGTCTTAGCGGGGAGCACAGATACGCAGTATTTT	CASSVLAGSTDTQYF
TRBD1	.	TRBV6-6	TRBJ2-1	TGTGCCAGCAGTTTCCCGGGACAGGTTAATGAGCAGTTCTTC	CASSFPGQVNEQFF
TRBD2	.	TRBV7-2	TRBJ2-5	TGTGCCAGCAGCTTGGTCTTAGGGCTAGCGGGGGGGCGAGAGACCCAGTACTTC	CASSLVLGLAGGRETQYF
.	.	TRBV4-3	TRBJ1-1	TGCGCCAGCAGCCAAGATGGTCGGACATGGAACACTGAAGCTTTCTTT	CASSQDGRTWNTEAFF
TRBD1	.	TRBV27	TRBJ1-1	TGTGCCAGCCCGACAGGGGGCCCTTACAACACTGAAGCTTTCTTT	CASPTGGPYNTEAFF
.	.	TRBV19	TRBJ1-1	TGTGCCAGTAGTGTCACCCCTAATCGACAGCCTCAAGGCATGAACACTGAAGCTTTCTTT	CASSVTPNRQPQGMNTEAFF
.	.	TRBV15	TRBJ1-4	TGTGCCACCAGCAGAGATTACCCAGAATCAGCTCATGAAAAACTGTTTTTT	CATSRDYPESAHEKLFF
.	.	TRBV6-5	TRBJ1-4	TGTGCCAGCAGTTCCGGGACTCTAGGGGAAAAACTGTTTTTT	CASSSGTLGEKLFF
.	.	TRBV5-6	TRBJ2-4	TGTGCCAGCAGCTTAGAAGGGGCGTGGACCAAAAACATTCAGTACTTC	CASSLEGAWTKNIQYF
TRBD2	.	TRBV30	TRBJ2-1	TGTGCCTGGAGTGTAGCCGGGGGGGCCGGGGAGCAGTTCTTC	CAWSVAGGAGEQFF
TRBD1	.	TRBV5-4	TRBJ2-1	TGTGCCAGCAGCTTGGTTAGGGGACAGGGGGACAATGAGCAGTTCTTC	CASSLVRGQGDNEQFF
.	.	TRBV12-5	TRBJ2-1	TGTGCTAGTGGTTGGGGTAATGAGCAGTTCTTC	CASGWGNEQFF
.	.	TRBV2	TRBJ2-3	TGTGCCAGCAAGAGGGGGGGGGCCTCGACAAACACAGATACGCAGTATTTT	CASKRGGASTNTDTQYF
.	.	TRBV7-8	TRBJ2-1	TGTGCCAGCAGCTTATCAGGGGATCCCTACAATGAGCAGTTCTTC	CASSLSGDPYNEQFF
.	.	TRBV12-5	TRBJ1-2	TGTGCTAGTGCCTTTAGTCGGGGCTACACCTTC	CASAFSRGYTF
.	.	TRBV30	TRBJ1-3	TGTGCCTGGAGTGGCCCCAGGGTATCCGGAAACACCATATATTTT	CAWSGPRVSGNTIYF
.	.	TRBV5-5	TRBJ1-3	TGTGCCAGCAGCTTGGGGACATCTGGAAACACCATATATTTT	CASSLGTSGNTIYF
.	.	TRBV30	TRBJ1-2	TGTGCCTGGAGTGTTGGGAGGTATGGCTACACCTTC	CAWSVGRYGYTF
.	.	TRBV7-9	TRBJ2-7	TGTGCCAGCAGAGAGGGCCATTCCTACGAGCAGTACTTC	CASREGHSYEQYF
.	.	TRBV6-4	TRBJ1-6	TGTGCCAGCAGACAGTTCTCGAATTCACCCCTCCACTTT	CASRQFSNSPLHF
TRBD1	once	TRBV14	TRBJ2-1	TGTGCCAGCAGCCAGAGACAGGGGGCTCGGAATGAGCAGTTCTTC	CASSQRQGARNEQFF
TRBD2	.	TRBV4-1	TRBJ2-7	TGCGCCAGCAGTTCCCTAGCGGACGAGCAGTACTTC	CASSSLADEQYF
.	once	TRBV19	TRBJ1-5	TGTGCCAGTAGCACAGGGAACTCAAGGCAGCCCCAGCATTTT	CASSTGNSRQPQHF
.	.	TRBV27	TRBJ1-5	TGTGCCAGCAGTTATGGTGAACATCAGCCCCAGCATTTT	CASSYGEHQPQHF
.	.	TRBV10-2	TRBJ2-5	TGCGCCACCTCGTTTTCGGAGACCCAGTACTTC	CATSFSETQYF
.	.	TRBV5-5	TRBJ1-1	TGTGCCAGCAGCTTCCTTCTAGTGAACACTGAAGCTTTCTTT	CASSFLLVNTEAFF
.	.	TRBV5-6	TRBJ1-3	TGTGCCAGCAGCCTACTACAGATATACTCTGGAAACACCATATATTTT	CASSLLQIYSGNTIYF
TRBD1	.	TRBV30	TRBJ2-3	TGTGCCTGGAGACAGGGGATTGCAGATACGCAGTATTTT	CAWRQGIADTQYF
.	once	TRBV7-9	TRBJ1-4	TGTGCCAGCACCCACCGGGGGGGGGCGGAAAAACTGTTTTTT	CASTHRGGAEKLFF
TRBD1	few	TRBV2	TRBJ1-1	TGTGCCAGCAGGGAACGAACGACAGGGGCGAACACTGAAGCTTTCTTT	CASRERTTGANTEAFF
.	.	TRBV6-2/TRBV6-3	TRBJ2-3	TGTGCCAGCGGCCCCACAGATACGCAGTATTTT	CASGPTDTQYF
.	.	TRBV10-1	TRBJ1-1	TGCGCCAGCAGTGAAACGGGGAGGGTGACTGAAGCTTTCTTT	CASSETGRVTEAFF
.	.	TRBV6-6	TRBJ2-3	TGTGCCAGCAGTTACTCAGACTTGACCACAGATACGCAGTATTTT	CASSYSDLTTDTQYF
.	.	TRBV9	TRBJ1-4	TGTGCCAGCAGCGGGGGAGCTGCAACTAATGAAAAACTGTTTTTT	CASSGGAATNEKLFF
.	.	TRBV5-1	TRBJ2-1	TGCGCCAGCAGCTTGGCAGACCTAACCTACAATGAGCAGTTCTTC	CASSLADLTYNEQFF
.	.	TRBV15	TRBJ1-5	TGTGCCACCAGCAGACAAGATCAGCCCCAGCATTTT	CATSRQDQPQHF
TRBD1	once	TRBV12-3/TRBV12-4	TRBJ1-4	TGTGCCAGCGGACAGGGTACTGAAAAACTGTTTTTT	CASGQGTEKLFF
.	.	TRBV4-3	TRBJ1-1	TGCGCCAGCAGCCAGTCAGGTACGCATGATACTGAAGCTTTCTTT	CASSQSGTHDTEAFF
.	.	TRBV4-1	TRBJ1-3	TGCGCCAGCAGTCCTCGTGGTAGCTCTGGAAACACCATATATTTT	CASSPRGSSGNTIYF
.	.	TRBV24-1	TRBJ1-5	TGTGCCACCAGTATCGGAGGGGGAAGCAATCAGCCCCAGCATTTT	CATSIGGGSNQPQHF
.	.	TRBV19	TRBJ2-3	TGTGCCAGTACGGCGTCCAGCACAGATACGCAGTATTTT	CASTASSTDTQYF
TRBD1	.	TRBV5-1	TRBJ2-7	TGCGCCAGCAGCTTGGTTGGGACAGGGACCTACGAGCAGTACTTC	CASSLVGTGTYEQYF
TRBD1	.	TRBV7-2	TRBJ2-7	TGTGCCAGCAGCCCGGGACAGGGGCGCTCCTACGAGCAGTACTTC	CASSPGQGRSYEQYF
.	.	TRBV6-6	TRBJ1-5	TGTGCCAGCAGTTACGGGGACGGTAGCAATCAGCCCCAGCATTTT	CASSYGDGSNQPQHF
.	.	TRBV11-2	TRBJ1-5	TGTGCCAGCAGCTTAGACGGGGATCAGCCCCAGCATTTT	CASSLDGDQPQHF
TRBD1	.	TRBV18	TRBJ1-1	TGTGCCAGCTCGCACGACAGGGAGAACACTGAAGCTTTCTTT	CASSHDRENTEAFF
.	.	TRBV15	TRBJ2-3	TGTGCCACCAGCAGAGGGGGGGCAATGGGGGACACAGATACGCAGTATTTT	CATSRGGAMGDTDTQYF
.	.	TRBV5-1	TRBJ1-1	TGCGCCAGCAGCTTAGATGCTGCACGGCCAAACACTGAAGCTTTCTTT	CASSLDAARPNTEAFF
.	.	TRBV21-1	TRBJ2-7	TGTGCCAGCAGCAAAGTCCCACAGGCCTACGAGCAGTACTTC	CASSKVPQAYEQYF
.	.	TRBV6-5	TRBJ2-6	TGTGTCAGCAGCCTAGGGGAGACGGGGGCCAACGTCCTGACTTTC	CVSSLGETGANVLTF
.	.	TRBV28	TRBJ2-5	TGTGCCAGCAGTTCGGGACCCAAAGAGACCCAGTACTTC	CASSSGPKETQYF
.	few	TRBV6-5	TRBJ1-2	TGTGCCAGCGCTAAAGGGGCAGGCTATGGCTACACCTTC	CASAKGAGYGYTF
.	.	TRBV19	TRBJ2-2	TGTGCCAGTAGTCGCCGGACCACCGGGGAGCTGTTTTTT	CASSRRTTGELFF
.	.	TRBV10-3	TRBJ1-2	TGTGCCATCAGTGAGGGGGGGGCCCGCTCCTATGGCTACACCTTC	CAISEGGARSYGYTF
TRBD1	.	TRBV28	TRBJ2-4	TGTGCCAGCAGTTTTGGACAGGGGGTTTACATTCAGTACTTC	CASSFGQGVYIQYF
TRBD2	.	TRBV7-2	TRBJ2-3	TGTGCCAGCAGCCGGACTAGCGGGGGGACAGATACGCAGTATTTT	CASSRTSGGTDTQYF
.	few	TRBV7-2	TRBJ1-1	TGTGCCAGCAGCTTAGGCCCTTCGAACACTGAAGCTTTCTTT	CASSLGPSNTEAFF